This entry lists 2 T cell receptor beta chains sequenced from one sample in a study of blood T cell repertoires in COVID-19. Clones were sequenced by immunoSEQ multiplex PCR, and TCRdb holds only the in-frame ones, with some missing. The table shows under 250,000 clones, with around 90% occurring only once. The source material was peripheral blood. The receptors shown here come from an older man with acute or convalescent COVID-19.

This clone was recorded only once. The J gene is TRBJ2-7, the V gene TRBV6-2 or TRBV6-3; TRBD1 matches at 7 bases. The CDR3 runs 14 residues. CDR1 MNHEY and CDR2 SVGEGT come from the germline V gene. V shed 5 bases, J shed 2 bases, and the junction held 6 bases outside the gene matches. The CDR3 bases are TGTGCCAGCAGTCGCGGACAGGTCCCCTACGAGCAGTACTTC. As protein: CASSRGQVPYEQYF.

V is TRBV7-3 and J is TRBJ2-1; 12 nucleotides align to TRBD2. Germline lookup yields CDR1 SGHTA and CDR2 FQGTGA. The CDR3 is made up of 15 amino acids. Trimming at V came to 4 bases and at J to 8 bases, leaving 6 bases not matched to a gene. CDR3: CASSSRLAGAHEQFF. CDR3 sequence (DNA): TGTGCCAGCAGCTCAAGACTAGCGGGAGCCCATGAGCAGTTCTTC. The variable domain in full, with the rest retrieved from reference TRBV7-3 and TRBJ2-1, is GAGVSQTPSNKVTEKGKYVELRCDPISGHTALYWYRQSLGQGPEFLIYFQGTGAADDSGLPNDRFFAVRPEGSVSTLKIQRTERGDSAVYLCASSSRLAGAHEQFFGPGTRLTVL.